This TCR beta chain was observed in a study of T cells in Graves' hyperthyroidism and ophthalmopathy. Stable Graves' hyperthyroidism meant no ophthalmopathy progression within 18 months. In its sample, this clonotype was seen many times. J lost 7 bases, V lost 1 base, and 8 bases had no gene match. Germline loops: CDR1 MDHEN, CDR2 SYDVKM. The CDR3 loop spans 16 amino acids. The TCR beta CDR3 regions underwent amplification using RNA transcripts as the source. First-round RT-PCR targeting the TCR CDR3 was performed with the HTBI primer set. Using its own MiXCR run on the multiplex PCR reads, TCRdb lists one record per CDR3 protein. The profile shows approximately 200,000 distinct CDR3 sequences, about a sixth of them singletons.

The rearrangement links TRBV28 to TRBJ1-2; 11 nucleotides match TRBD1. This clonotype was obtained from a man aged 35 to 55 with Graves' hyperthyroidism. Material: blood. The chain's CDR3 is CASSLSRTGGGAGYTF. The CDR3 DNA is TGTGCCAGCAGTTTATCCAGGACAGGGGGCGGAGCTGGCTACACCTTC.